This record concerns one T cell receptor (beta chain) sequence. The germline V gene has CDR1 MNHEY and CDR2 SVGAGI. The junction had 17 bases not matched to a gene; V was cut back by 7 bases and J by 9 bases. The CDR3 contains 15 residues. The data derive from a study of blood T cell repertoires in COVID-19. Sequencing was performed with immunoSEQ multiplex PCR; in TCRdb, only in-frame clones are kept and a portion is missing. The sample has about 240,000 clones; 80% to 85% are singletons. The receptor was isolated from a woman aged 60 to 75 with active or convalescent COVID-19. Sequenced sample: peripheral blood. The chain is built from TRBV6-5 and TRBJ1-1, with TRBD1 matching 7 bases. CDR3 sequence: CASNPRGNQGEKAFF. As DNA, the CDR3 is TGTGCCAGCAACCCAAGGGGGAACCAGGGGGAGAAAGCTTTCTTT.